In its sample, the clone carrying this TCR beta chain was seen a few times. TCRdb independently ran MiXCR on the RT-PCR reads; one entry per CDR3 protein. The sample carries about 680,000 distinct CDR3 sequences, 14% recorded once. This CDR3 is built from 14 residues. Germline CDR1 and CDR2: SGHKS and YYEKEE (reference sequence). V was pared by 3 bases and J by 2 bases, with 11 bases between. This rearrangement joins TRBV5-5 to TRBJ2-5; D is unresolved. The source of this sequence is a female donor in good health, serving as a healthy control. The source material was memory CD4+ T cells from blood. CDR3 amino acids: CASSSFGKQETQYF. Here the CDR3 DNA reads TGTGCCAGCAGCTCCTTTGGGAAACAAGAGACCCAGTACTTC.